Following are 29 T cell receptor beta chains from one sample sequenced in a study of CD8+CD57+ T cells in acquired aplastic anemia. The TCR beta profiling, which covered VDJ combination and CDR3 sequence, was carried out using genomic DNA as the template. TCRdb passed the reads through MiXCR, listing each CDR3 protein once. The data contain about 180,000 distinct CDR3 sequences, less than 60% of them seen just once; the ten biggest clones take up around 2%. Only patients with CD8+CD57+ cell expansion on flow cytometry were chosen for sequencing. The sample consisted of sorted CD4+, CD8+, or CD8+CD57+ T cells (not recorded which) from PBMCs. The receptors come from a human donor with aplastic anemia.

CDR3 nucleotide sequence: TGCAGCGCAGGGGCCCTGACCCAGTACTTC. Protein: CSAGALTQYF. The chain employs TRBV29-1 and TRBJ2-5; possibly TRBD1 for D (6 bases). This CDR3 region has 10 residues. V was pared by 7 bases and J by 7 bases, with 10 bases between. In germline, CDR1 is SQVTM, CDR2 ANQGSEA.

The chain carries TRBV11-2 and TRBJ2-1; 10 bases are shared with TRBD1. J gave up 5 bases and V 5 bases, and 6 bases lay outside the gene matches. CDR1 and CDR2 (germline): SGHAT, FQNNGV. This CDR3 comprises 15 residues. In DNA, the CDR3 is TGTGCCAGCAGCCGCGCCGGGACAGGGGACAATGAGCAGTTCTTC. Translating gives CASSRAGTGDNEQFF.

The V call is TRBV11-2, the J call TRBJ1-2; D may be TRBD1 (5 bases). The CDR3 has 14 residues. V was clipped by 5 bases and J by 4 bases, with 14 bases between them. In germline, CDR1 is SGHAT, CDR2 FQNNGV. The CDR3: CASSTGGEGYGYTF. CDR3 nucleotides: TGTGCCAGCAGCACCGGGGGGGAGGGCTATGGCTACACCTTC.

Ten or more counts support this clonotype. In DNA, the CDR3 is TGCGCCAGCAGCTTGGAGGTCAAACTAGCGGAAGGACTACGACGGCAGTACTTC. Translation: CASSLEVKLAEGLRRQYF. This chain connects TRBV5-1 to TRBJ2-7; TRBD2 matches at 8 bases. This CDR3 has 18 amino acids. In germline, CDR1 is SGHRS, CDR2 YFSETQ. The junction had 20 bases not matched to a gene; V was cut back by 0 bases and J by 9 bases.

This chain links TRBV20-1 with TRBJ2-7, with D hard to call. Germline V gene data show CDR1 as DFQATT and CDR2 as SNEGSKA (reference sequence). CDR3 length: 12 residues. The ends were cut back, 5 bases at V and 6 bases at J, with 14 bases in the middle. CDR3 in amino acids: CSAEDPLGEQYF. CDR3 in DNA: TGCAGTGCTGAGGACCCCCTCGGCGAGCAGTACTTC.

This clonotype was counted only a few times. CDR3 DNA sequence: TGTGCCAGCAGCCGAGGACAGTCTCCAAACATTCAGTACTTC. Translation: CASSRGQSPNIQYF. V gene TRBV5-8 combines with J gene TRBJ2-4, with D possibly being TRBD1 (6 bases). This CDR3 comprises 14 residues. CDR1 is SGHTS and CDR2 is YDEGEE in the germline V gene. The V and J ends lost 4 bases and 6 bases respectively, with 14 bases between them.

With respect to this clonotype: At one boundary the junction diverges from the germline segment, which might be a read error. The V gene is TRBV7-9, the J gene TRBJ1-2, with 10 positions matching TRBD1. The CDR3 has 15 residues. CDR1 and CDR2 (germline): SEHNR, FQNEAQ (reference sequence). CDR3 protein: CTSSLVETGGAGYTF. CDR3 DNA: TGTACCAGCAGCTTAGTAGAGACAGGGGGCGCAGGCTACACCTTC.

This clonotype was observed at least ten times. The V and J genes are TRBV15 and TRBJ1-1; D not certain. Germline V lookup: CDR1 LNHNV, CDR2 YYDKDF (reference sequence). The CDR3 totals 12 residues. The V gene lost 0 bases and the J gene lost 10 bases, with 9 bases spanning the gap. The CDR3 DNA reads TGTGCCACCAGCAGAGAAGGGTTTGGAGCTTTCTTT. Translation gives CATSREGFGAFF.

As concerns this clonotype: A much more abundant neighbour one base away suggests this may be a read error. The chain recombines TRBV5-1 with TRBJ2-2, with D possibly called TRBD1 or TRBD2 (6 bases each). Germline CDR1 SGHRS, CDR2 YFSETQ. This CDR3 comprises 16 residues. The CDR3 spells CASGLAGGAETGELFF. CDR3 DNA sequence: TGCGCCAGCGGCTTGGCCGGGGGCGCCGAAACCGGGGAGCTGTTTTTT.

This clonotype was seen repeatedly, ten times or more. The rearrangement links TRBV20-1 to TRBJ1-5; 8 positions agree with TRBD1. The CDR3 runs 15 residues. Trimming took 2 bases from V and 3 from J; bases not matched to a gene: 6. CDR1 is DFQATT, CDR2 SNEGSKA, per germline (reference sequence). CDR3 sequence reads: CSARPQGGPNQPQHF. The DNA of the CDR3 is TGCAGTGCTAGACCACAGGGGGGCCCCAATCAGCCCCAGCATTTT.

This clonotype was seen ten or more times. The gene calls are TRBV7-2 and TRBJ2-7, with D tentatively TRBD2 (6 bases). The germline V gene encodes CDR1 SGHTA and CDR2 FQGNSA. This CDR3 region has 13 residues. V was cut by 6 bases and J by 6 bases, with 15 bases left in between. The CDR3 sequence: CASSRGVNLEQYF. CDR3 bases: TGTGCCAGCAGTCGCGGGGTCAATCTCGAGCAGTACTTC.

The genes are TRBV7-8 and TRBJ1-3; D may be TRBD1 (6 bases). With 5 bases removed from V and 2 bases from J, the gap between germline ends came to 16 bases. The CDR3 is made up of 16 amino acids. CDR1 and CDR2 from the germline V gene are SGHVS and FQNEAQ. The CDR3: CASSPPSWTAGNTIYF. For the CDR3, the DNA is TGTGCCAGCAGCCCCCCCTCTTGGACAGCTGGAAACACCATATATTTT.

This clonotype has a handful of counts. This chain uses TRBV4-2 with TRBJ2-3; D uncertain. The V gene's germline CDR1 is LGHNA and CDR2 YNFKEQ. Trimming shortened V by 1 base and J by 3 bases, and 14 bases separated the two germline ends. CDR3 length: 16 residues. In DNA, the CDR3 is TGTGCCAGCAGCCAAGGAGGTCTACAACTTACAGATACGCAGTATTTT. Translated, it gives CASSQGGLQLTDTQYF.

This clonotype was detected many times. V and J are TRBV20-1 and TRBJ1-6, with 7 bases identical to TRBD1. V was pared by 6 bases and J by 3 bases, with 8 bases of the junction left unmatched. This CDR3 is built from 15 residues. Germline assignment: CDR1 DFQATT and CDR2 SNEGSKA (reference sequence). The CDR3, as DNA: TGCAGTGCCGCCGGGACAGCCGTCTATAATTCACCCCTCCACTTT. Translation: CSAAGTAVYNSPLHF.

At least ten counts were recorded for this clonotype. The rearrangement links TRBV20-1 to TRBJ1-2; D remains unclear. Trimming stripped 4 bases from V and 2 bases from J, with 11 bases between. Germline-derived CDR1 and CDR2 are DFQATT and SNEGSKA (reference sequence). The CDR3 is 13 amino acids. The CDR3 region has the DNA TGCAGTGCTACGACTCCGGGGAACTATGGCTACACCTTC. It codes for CSATTPGNYGYTF.

In regard to this clonotype: Mismatch with germline at one junction end may stem from a read error. The rearrangement uses TRBV12-3 or TRBV12-4 and TRBJ1-1, with 10 bases that match TRBD1. The CDR3 has 15 amino acids. The CDR3 nucleotides read TGTGCCAGCAGTTTAGCGGGACAGGGGAACGCTGAAGCTTTCTTT. This gives the protein CASSLAGQGNAEAFF.

The chain employs TRBV19 and TRBJ1-1; possibly TRBD1 for D (5 bases). V gave up 5 bases and J gave up 0 bases, with 10 bases separating them. The CDR3 is 14 residues long. CDR1 is LNHDA and CDR2 is SQIVND in the germline V gene (reference sequence). The CDR3 DNA is TGTGCCAGTAGTCAGGGTTCCATGAACACTGAAGCTTTCTTT. It encodes CASSQGSMNTEAFF.

This clonotype was seen ten or more times. The chain combines TRBV19 with TRBJ2-2; D remains unclear. The CDR3 sequence is 14 residues long. Between the trimmed V and J ends, which lost 4 bases and 6 bases, there was a span of 12 bases. Germline V gives CDR1 LNHDA, CDR2 SQIVND (reference sequence). The CDR3 is CASSTYSGPGELFF. The CDR3 nucleotides read TGTGCCAGTAGTACCTACAGTGGGCCCGGGGAGCTGTTTTTT.

This chain links TRBV19 with TRBJ2-1, with D uncertain. CDR1 and CDR2 from the germline V gene are LNHDA and SQIVND (reference sequence). V dropped 2 bases and J dropped 5 bases, with 10 bases sitting between them. The CDR3 has 14 residues. This CDR3 is CASSIYLGNNEQFF. The CDR3 DNA reads as TGTGCCAGTAGTATATACCTTGGGAACAATGAGCAGTTCTTC. The full variable domain, in which reference TRBV19 and TRBJ2-1 provide the parts outside the CDR3, is DGGITQSPKYLFRKEGQNVTLSCEQNLNHDAMYWYRQDPGQGLRLIYYSQIVNDFQKGDIAEGYSVSREKKESFPLTVTSAQKNPTAFYLCASSIYLGNNEQFFGPGTRLTVL.

This clonotype has just a few counts. J is TRBJ2-7 and V is TRBV3-1; D might be TRBD2 (6 bases). Trimming cost V 1 base and J 2 bases, with 15 bases left between them. Germline V gene lookup returns CDR1 LGHDT and CDR2 YNNKEL (reference sequence). This CDR3 is 16 amino acids long. DNA for the CDR3: TGTGCCAGCAGCCAAGGGGACTGGGTGAAAGCCTACGAGCAGTACTTC. Translated, it gives CASSQGDWVKAYEQYF.

The CDR3: CASRVSGGFNEQFF. DNA for the CDR3: TGTGCCAGCCGGGTTAGCGGGGGGTTCAATGAGCAGTTCTTC. The V gene is TRBV11-2, the J gene TRBJ2-1, with 10 nucleotides matching TRBD2. J gave up 6 bases and V 8 bases, and 7 bases lay outside the gene matches. This CDR3 is 14 amino acids long. Germline CDR1 SGHAT, CDR2 FQNNGV. The variable domain in full, with the rest retrieved from reference TRBV11-2 and TRBJ2-1, is EAGVAQSPRYKIIEKRQSVAFWCNPISGHATLYWYQQILGQGPKLLIQFQNNGVVDDSQLPKDRFSAERLKGVDSTLKIQPAKLEDSAVYLCASRVSGGFNEQFFGPGTRLTVL.

The V call is TRBV19, the J call TRBJ2-6; TRBD1 or TRBD2 may be the D gene (5 bases each). The CDR3 has 14 amino acids. Trimming left V 10 bases short and J 0 bases short, with 10 bases between. Per germline, CDR1 LNHDA and CDR2 SQIVND (reference sequence). CDR3 loop: CATGTYSGANVLTF. CDR3 DNA: TGTGCCACTGGGACGTACTCTGGGGCCAACGTCCTGACTTTC.

This clonotype showed up just once. The junction departs from germline at one end; a sequencing error may be responsible. V gene TRBV24-1 combines with J gene TRBJ2-2; D perhaps matches TRBD1 (6 bases). Germline V CDR1 and CDR2: KGHDR, SFDVKD. The CDR3 is 12 amino acids. The CDR3 DNA reads TGTGCCACCAGTTCAGGGCCAGGGGATCTGTTTTTT. This translates into CATSSGPGDLFF.

The J gene is TRBJ1-2, the V gene TRBV2; 9 bases agree with TRBD1. The J segment lost 8 bases and the V segment lost 3 bases, leaving 13 bases of the junction unmatched. Looked up from germline, CDR1 is SNHLY and CDR2 is FYNNEI. The CDR3 spans 16 residues. This CDR3 reads CASSDGRQGGGRGYTF. CDR3 coding DNA: TGTGCCAGCAGTGATGGCAGACAGGGGGGCGGTAGGGGCTACACCTTC.

The genes are TRBV20-1 and TRBJ2-3; D remains unclear. The CDR3 contains 15 residues. Trimming took off 3 bases at V and 1 base at J, with 14 bases between the two ends. Germline lookup yields CDR1 DFQATT and CDR2 SNEGSKA (reference sequence). The chain's CDR3 is CSASLVSERTDTQYF. CDR3 bases: TGCAGTGCTAGTCTTGTAAGCGAACGCACAGATACGCAGTATTTT.

The genes are TRBV7-8 and TRBJ1-2, with D maybe TRBD1 (6 bases). CDR1 SGHVS and CDR2 FQNEAQ come from the germline V gene. CDR3 size: 15 residues. The ends were cut back, 1 base at V and 4 bases at J, with 13 bases in the middle. The CDR3 reads CASSLEGEKGYGYTF. Here the CDR3 DNA reads TGTGCCAGCAGCTTAGAGGGGGAGAAGGGCTATGGCTACACCTTC.

At least ten counts were recorded for this clonotype. The chain combines TRBV9 with TRBJ2-7; a weak D match, TRBD1 (5 bases). Germline-derived CDR1 and CDR2 are SGDLS and YYNGEE. This CDR3 has 16 amino acids. V was shortened by 0 bases and J by 6 bases, with 19 bases between the two germline ends. DNA for the CDR3: TGTGCCAGCAGCGTAGCGGTCCCAGGGATTGACAGCGAGCAGTACTTC. Residues: CASSVAVPGIDSEQYF.

Ten or more counts support this clonotype. The rearrangement joins TRBV7-2 to TRBJ2-5, with 8 nucleotides matching TRBD2. This CDR3 has 14 amino acids. Trimming took 6 bases from V and 2 from J; bases not matched to a gene: 5. Germline CDR1 reads SGHTA; CDR2 reads FQGNSA. In nucleotides, the CDR3 is TGTGCCAGCAGACGGCGGGGGGAGCAAGAGACCCAGTACTTC. It specifies CASRRRGEQETQYF.

The V call is TRBV24-1, the J call TRBJ1-2; possibly TRBD1 for D (6 bases). CDR1 KGHDR and CDR2 SFDVKD come from the germline V gene. Trimming took 1 base from V and 4 from J, leaving 15 bases between them. The CDR3 length is 16 residues. CDR3 sequence reads: CATSDLWDNSIYGYTF. Here the CDR3 DNA reads TGTGCCACCAGTGATTTATGGGACAACTCGATCTATGGCTACACCTTC.